These 7 T cell receptor beta chains came from one sample sequenced in a study of T-cell memory formation after mild COVID-19. TCRdb redid the calling of the 5' RACE reads with MiXCR, one entry per CDR3 protein. Of roughly 150,000 distinct CDR3 sequences in the sample, 11% to 15% are singletons; the top ten hold more than 25%. What was sequenced was PBMCs or a T cell subset sorted from them (not recorded which). The receptors were gathered from an adult woman who had mild COVID-19 (a few samples of this study predate the infection). Cell type and time point are not known.

The J gene is TRBJ2-7, the V gene TRBV21-1; whether TRBD1, the table's D call, matches the DNA was not checked. TRBV21-1 is classified as a pseudogene. The CDR3 has 14 residues. The CDR3 DNA follows: TGTGCCAGCAGCAGGAGACAGGGGGCCTACGAGCAGTACTTC. This gives the protein CASSRRQGAYEQYF.

V and J are TRBV7-9 and TRBJ2-1, with TRBD2 as a possible D gene (6 bases). V was clipped by 5 bases and J by 4 bases, with 18 bases between them. The CDR3 totals 16 residues. Germline CDR1 SEHNR, CDR2 FQNEAQ (reference sequence). CDR3 in amino acids: CASSGGVAGNYNEQFF. The CDR3 DNA follows: TGTGCCAGCAGCGGCGGGGTGGCGGGTAATTACAATGAGCAGTTCTTC.

This chain joins TRBV12-3 or TRBV12-4 and TRBJ1-5, with no clear D. The CDR3 runs 13 residues. V was trimmed by 6 bases and J by 5 bases, leaving 11 bases between them. Written as DNA, the CDR3 is TGTGCCAGCAGCCTTCAAATCGATCAGCCCCAGCATTTT. Its translation: CASSLQIDQPQHF.

This clonotype occurred a few times. This chain links TRBV20-1 with TRBJ2-3; 9 bases are shared with TRBD2. V lost 6 bases and J lost 4; bases outside the gene matches: 8. This CDR3 comprises 14 residues. Germline values: CDR1 DFQATT, CDR2 SNEGSKA (reference sequence). CDR3 amino acids: CSAWGGLASDTQYF. The CDR3 DNA sequence: TGCAGTGCCTGGGGCGGACTAGCGTCAGATACGCAGTATTTT.

This chain uses TRBV6-5 with TRBJ2-6; TRBD1 matches at 8 bases. The V gene end was trimmed by 5 bases and the J gene end by 1 base; junction bases not matched to a gene: 13. CDR1 and CDR2 from the germline V gene are MNHEY and SVGAGI. The CDR3 loop spans 19 amino acids. CDR3 nucleotide sequence: TGTGCCAGCAGTCACCTTCCGGGACAGGCCTTTTCTGGGGCCAACGTCCTGACTTTC. Its protein product is CASSHLPGQAFSGANVLTF.

The chain recombines TRBV4-2 with TRBJ2-7; D uncertain. Looked up from germline, CDR1 is LGHNA and CDR2 is YNFKEQ. CDR3 size: 13 residues. The V end lost 0 bases, the J end lost 6 bases, and 9 bases lay between the germline ends. CDR3 residues: CASSQDVGSEQYF. CDR3 DNA: TGTGCCAGCAGCCAAGATGTGGGTTCCGAGCAGTACTTC.

This clonotype was observed a handful of times. The CDR3 is CASSLKFPSGGPSTDTQYF. In DNA form, the CDR3 reads TGTGCCAGCAGTTTAAAGTTCCCTAGCGGGGGCCCTAGCACAGATACGCAGTATTTT. The genes are TRBV12-3 or TRBV12-4 and TRBJ2-3; 10 bases agree with TRBD2. CDR3 length: 19 amino acids. V was clipped by 2 bases and J by 0 bases; unmatched bases: 11.